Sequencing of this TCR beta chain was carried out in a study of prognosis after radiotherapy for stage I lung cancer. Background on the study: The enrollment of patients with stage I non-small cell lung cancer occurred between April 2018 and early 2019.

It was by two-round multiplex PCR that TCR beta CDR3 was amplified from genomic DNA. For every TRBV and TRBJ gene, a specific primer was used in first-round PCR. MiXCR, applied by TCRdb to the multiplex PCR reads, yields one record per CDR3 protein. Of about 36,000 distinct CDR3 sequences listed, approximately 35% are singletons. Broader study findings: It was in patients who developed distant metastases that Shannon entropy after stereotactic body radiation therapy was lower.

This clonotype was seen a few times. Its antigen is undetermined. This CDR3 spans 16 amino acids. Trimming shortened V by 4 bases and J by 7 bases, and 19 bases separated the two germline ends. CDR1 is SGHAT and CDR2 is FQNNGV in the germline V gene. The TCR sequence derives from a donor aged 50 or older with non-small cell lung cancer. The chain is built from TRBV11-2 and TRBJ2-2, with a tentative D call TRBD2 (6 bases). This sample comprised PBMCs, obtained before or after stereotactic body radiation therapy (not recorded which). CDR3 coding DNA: TGTGCCAGCAGCTCACCGGACGCGGGAAGGGTCGGGGAGCTGTTTTTT. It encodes CASSSPDAGRVGELFF.